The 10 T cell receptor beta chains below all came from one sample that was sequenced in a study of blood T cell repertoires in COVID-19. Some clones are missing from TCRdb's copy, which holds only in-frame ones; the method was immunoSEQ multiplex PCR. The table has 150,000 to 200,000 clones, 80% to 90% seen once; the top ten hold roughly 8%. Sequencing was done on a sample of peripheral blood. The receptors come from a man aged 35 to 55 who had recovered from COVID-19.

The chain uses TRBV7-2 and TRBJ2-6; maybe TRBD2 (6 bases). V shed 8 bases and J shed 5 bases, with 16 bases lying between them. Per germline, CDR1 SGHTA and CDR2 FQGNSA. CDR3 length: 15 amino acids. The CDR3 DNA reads TGTGCCAGCGGGGACGGGGCGGGGCGGGCCAACGTCCTGACTTTC. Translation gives CASGDGAGRANVLTF.

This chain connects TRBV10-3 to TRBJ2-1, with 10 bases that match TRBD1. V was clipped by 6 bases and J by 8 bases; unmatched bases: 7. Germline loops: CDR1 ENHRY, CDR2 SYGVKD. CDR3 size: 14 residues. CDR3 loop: CAIRETGGEYEQFF. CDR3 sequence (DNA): TGTGCCATCAGAGAGACAGGGGGCGAATATGAGCAGTTCTTC.

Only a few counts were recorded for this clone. CDR3 loop: CASRQGENTEAFF. The CDR3 bases are TGTGCCAGCAGACAGGGGGAAAACACTGAAGCTTTCTTT. The V call is TRBV6-5, the J call TRBJ1-1, with TRBD1 identical over 8 bases. V shed 6 bases and J 2 bases; nucleotides not matched to a gene: 2. The CDR3 totals 13 residues. Per the germline V gene, CDR1 is MNHEY and CDR2 is SVGAGI.

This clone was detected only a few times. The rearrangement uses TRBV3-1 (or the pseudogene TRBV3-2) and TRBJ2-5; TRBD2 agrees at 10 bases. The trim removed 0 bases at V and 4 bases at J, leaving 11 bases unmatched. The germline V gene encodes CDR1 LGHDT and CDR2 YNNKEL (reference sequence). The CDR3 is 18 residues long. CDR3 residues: CASSQEGAGGHYRETQYF. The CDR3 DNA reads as TGTGCCAGCAGCCAAGAAGGAGCGGGGGGGCATTATCGAGAGACCCAGTACTTC.

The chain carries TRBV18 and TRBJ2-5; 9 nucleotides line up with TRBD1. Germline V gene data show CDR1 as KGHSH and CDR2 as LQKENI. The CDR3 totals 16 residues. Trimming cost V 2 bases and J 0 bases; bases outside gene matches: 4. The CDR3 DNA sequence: TGTGCCAGCTCACCAGGGGACAGGGAGTACCAAGAGACCCAGTACTTC. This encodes CASSPGDREYQETQYF.

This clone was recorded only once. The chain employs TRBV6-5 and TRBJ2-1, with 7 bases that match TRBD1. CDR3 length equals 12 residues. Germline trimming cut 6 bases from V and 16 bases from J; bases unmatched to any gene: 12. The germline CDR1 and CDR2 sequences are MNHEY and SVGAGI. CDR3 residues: CASSHEGTVFFF. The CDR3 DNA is TGTGCCAGCAGCCACGAGGGGACAGTCTTTTTCTTC.

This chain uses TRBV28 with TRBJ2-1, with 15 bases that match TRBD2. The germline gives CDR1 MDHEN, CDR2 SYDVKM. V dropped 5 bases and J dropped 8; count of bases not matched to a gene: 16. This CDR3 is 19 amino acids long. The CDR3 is CASSGPGTSGRSHGDEQFF. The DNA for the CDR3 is TGTGCCAGCAGTGGCCCCGGGACTAGCGGGAGGTCACACGGGGATGAGCAGTTCTTC.

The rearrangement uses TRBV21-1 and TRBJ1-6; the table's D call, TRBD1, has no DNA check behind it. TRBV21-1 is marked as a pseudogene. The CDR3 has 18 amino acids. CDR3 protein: CASSKESSGQGYNSPLHF. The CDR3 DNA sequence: TGTGCCAGCAGCAAAGAGTCTTCGGGACAGGGCTATAATTCACCCCTCCACTTT.

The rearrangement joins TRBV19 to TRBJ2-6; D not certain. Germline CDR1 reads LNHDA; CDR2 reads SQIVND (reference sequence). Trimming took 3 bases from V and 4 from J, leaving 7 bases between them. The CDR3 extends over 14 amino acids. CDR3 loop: CASSIGSGANVLTF. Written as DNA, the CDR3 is TGTGCCAGTAGTATCGGTTCCGGGGCCAACGTCCTGACTTTC.

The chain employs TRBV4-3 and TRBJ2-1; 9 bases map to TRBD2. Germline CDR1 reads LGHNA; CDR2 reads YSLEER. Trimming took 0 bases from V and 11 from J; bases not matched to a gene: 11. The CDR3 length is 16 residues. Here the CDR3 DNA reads TGCGCCAGCAGCCAAGATCTGACTAGCGGTATAGGAAAGCAGTTCTTC. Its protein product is CASSQDLTSGIGKQFF.